This T cell receptor (beta chain) emerged from a study of blood T cell repertoires in COVID-19. Study details: PBMCs, B-cell-depleted T cells, or T cells provided the cDNA or gDNA that made up the material.

In terms of age and location, participants ranged from about 18 to 95 years and lived in about 25 US areas. Allocation to cohorts depended on clinical history reported by the participants. The study counted Cohort 3 donors as recovered given two negative PCRs, clearance, or symptom resolution. Assay: immunoSEQ multiplex PCR; the TCRdb copy retains only in-frame clones and omits some. The table has about 300,000 clones, 70% to 90% seen once. V was pared by 2 bases and J by 4 bases, with 5 bases between. From germline, CDR1 is LGHDT and CDR2 YNNKEL (reference sequence). This CDR3 region has 12 residues.

V and J are TRBV3-1 (or the pseudogene TRBV3-2) and TRBJ2-5; D is ambiguous. The sequence was collected from a man between 25 and 39 years old who had recovered from COVID-19. The specimen was PBMCs or T cells enriched from blood (not recorded which). The CDR3 reads CASSQYGETQYF. The DNA for the CDR3 is TGTGCCAGCAGCCAATACGGAGAGACCCAGTACTTC.